What follows are 11 T cell receptor beta chains derived from one specimen sequenced in a study of cytomegalovirus exposure and HLA in healthy donors. Using immunoSEQ multiplex PCR, the repertoire was profiled, and TCRdb retains in-frame clones only, with some absent. Of around 250,000 clones in the sample, around 89% are singletons; the top ten hold roughly 0.38%. Sequencing used PBMCs. These receptor sequences come from a young woman in good health and CMV-seronegative.

The chain couples TRBV5-1 to TRBJ1-6; no reliable D call. The CDR3 has 16 residues. V dropped 4 bases and J dropped 7 bases, with 18 bases sitting between them. CDR1 and CDR2 from the germline V gene are SGHRS and YFSETQ. The DNA of the CDR3 is TGCGCCAGCAGCCGGCTGGTAAGTGGAGGAAATTCACCCCTCCACTTT. This codes for CASSRLVSGGNSPLHF. Combining the CDR3 with reference TRBV5-1 and TRBJ1-6 gives the whole variable domain KAGVTQTPRYLIKTRGQQVTLSCSPISGHRSVSWYQQTPGQGLQFLFEYFSETQRNKGNFPGRFSGRQFSNSRSEMNVSTLELGDSALYLCASSRLVSGGNSPLHFGNGTRLTVT.

V usage is TRBV28 and J usage is TRBJ1-2; 9 nucleotides align to TRBD1. The trim removed 6 bases at V and 5 bases at J, leaving 16 bases unmatched. Germline CDR1 reads MDHEN; CDR2 reads SYDVKM. The CDR3 consists of 17 residues. CDR3 protein: CASSKSYTGTGPYGYTF. CDR3 in DNA: TGTGCCAGCAGCAAATCCTACACCGGGACAGGGCCTTATGGCTACACCTTC.

The CDR3 DNA sequence: TGTGCCAGCATAGAGACTTTATCCTATGGCTACACCTTC. Translated: CASIETLSYGYTF. The rearrangement joins TRBV28 to TRBJ1-2; D is uncertain. This CDR3 is built from 13 residues. With 7 bases removed from V and 4 bases from J, the gap between germline ends came to 13 bases. Germline-derived CDR1 and CDR2 are MDHEN and SYDVKM.

The rearrangement joins TRBV15 to TRBJ1-4; 8 bases map to TRBD1. Unmatched junction bases numbered 10, after V lost 5 bases and J lost 5 bases. The CDR3 contains 16 residues. Germline CDR1 LNHNV, CDR2 YYDKDF (reference sequence). The CDR3 DNA is TGTGCCACCAGCTCCAGGGGGCAGGCGCGGAATGAAAAACTGTTTTTT. This codes for CATSSRGQARNEKLFF.

The J gene is TRBJ1-4, the V gene TRBV25-1; a possible D gene is TRBD1 (6 bases). Germline V gene sequence: CDR1 MGHDK, CDR2 SYGVNS. CDR3 length equals 13 residues. V lost 5 bases, J lost 8 bases, and 12 bases lay in between. CDR3 coding DNA: TGTGCCAGCAGTATCACCGGGACAGAAAAACTGTTTTTT. Residues: CASSITGTEKLFF. The full variable domain, its missing parts supplied by reference TRBV25-1 and TRBJ1-4, is EADIYQTPRYLVIGTGKKITLECSQTMGHDKMYWYQQDPGMELHLIHYSYGVNSTEKGDLSSESTVSRIRTEHFPLTLESARPSHTSQYLCASSITGTEKLFFGSGTQLSVL.

CDR3 region: CASSLGWTGGNYGYTF. CDR3 nucleotides: TGTGCCAGCAGCTTAGGGTGGACAGGGGGCAACTATGGCTACACCTTC. The chain carries TRBV11-2 and TRBJ1-2, with TRBD1 matching over 11 bases. Germline V gives CDR1 SGHAT, CDR2 FQNNGV. V dropped 1 base and J dropped 2; count of bases not matched to a gene: 3. The CDR3 has 16 amino acids.

This clone was detected only a few times. The chain recombines TRBV18 with TRBJ1-5, with 10 bases matching TRBD1. After removal of 4 bases from V and 5 bases from J, the junction contained 2 bases not matched to a gene. Germline CDR1 and CDR2: KGHSH and LQKENI. CDR3 length equals 14 residues. The CDR3 loop reads CASSRQGADQPQHF. The CDR3 DNA reads as TGTGCCAGCTCACGACAGGGGGCTGATCAGCCCCAGCATTTT.

In this sample, this clone turned up once. The CDR3 bases are TGTGCCAGCAGCCCGAGGAGGGGACTAGAGCAGTACGTC. Translation gives CASSPRRGLEQYV. The V call is TRBV27, the J call TRBJ2-7; TRBD2 aligns across 7 bases. The CDR3 contains 13 residues. CDR1 MNHEY and CDR2 SMNVEV come from the germline V gene (reference sequence). With V trimmed by 6 bases and J by 7 bases, 9 bases remained unmatched.

The chain couples TRBV11-3 to TRBJ1-6, with 8 positions matching TRBD1. The CDR3 runs to 17 residues. The germline CDR1 and CDR2 sequences are SGHNT and YENEEA. The J segment lost 7 bases and the V segment lost 5 bases, leaving 13 bases of the junction unmatched. CDR3: CASSPTMTTGGNSPLHF. In nucleotides, the CDR3 is TGTGCCAGCAGCCCCACTATGACTACAGGGGGAAATTCACCCCTCCACTTT.

The chain recombines TRBV27 with TRBJ2-1; the match to TRBD2 covers 10 bases. Germline V lookup: CDR1 MNHEY, CDR2 SMNVEV (reference sequence). V lost 5 bases and J lost 9; bases outside the gene matches: 10. The CDR3 runs 15 residues. In DNA, the CDR3 is TGTGCCAGCAGTCCCACAGCGGGGGGGCAAATTGAGCAGTTCTTC. It yields the protein CASSPTAGGQIEQFF.

The chain has TRBV6-6 and TRBJ1-5; D is unclear. Germline CDR1 MNHNY, CDR2 SVGAGI (reference sequence). The V and J ends lost 7 bases and 5 bases respectively, with 12 bases between them. The CDR3 totals 13 residues. CDR3 in DNA: TGTGCCAGCATGCCGTCGGGGTATCAGCCCCAGCATTTT. Translation: CASMPSGYQPQHF.